This is a list of T cell receptor beta chains from one sample in a study of cytomegalovirus exposure and HLA in healthy donors. Libraries were prepared by immunoSEQ multiplex PCR; TCRdb keeps only in-frame clonotypes and omits some of them. The sample records roughly 150,000 clones, roughly 80% being singletons. The sequenced sample was PBMCs. The receptors come from a male donor in good health and CMV-seronegative. Both conserved end residues are part of each CDR3. A D gene is named only where the DNA matches it firmly. The listing skips clone size in some rows; elsewhere it reads once, few, many or a size class.

v_call	clone_size	d_call	j_call	cdr3_nt	cdr3_aa
TRBV7-9	NA	NA	TRBJ1-6	TGTGCCAGCAGCTCCCGGGATCTTCCCAATTCACCCCTCCACTTT	CASSSRDLPNSPLHF
TRBV5-1	NA	NA	TRBJ1-1	TGCGCCAGCAGCTTGGCGGCAGGCGTGAACACTGAAGCTTTCTTT	CASSLAAGVNTEAFF
TRBV2	once	NA	TRBJ2-5	TGTGCCAGCAGAGCACCGGGACTAGAGACCCAGTACTTC	CASRAPGLETQYF
TRBV21-1	NA	NA	TRBJ1-2	TGTGCCAGCACCCCCCGGGATGGCTACACCTTC	CASTPRDGYTF
TRBV9	once	NA	TRBJ2-1	TGTGCCAGCAGCGTAGCTATTTGGTCCACAGCCTACAATGAGCAGTTCTTC	CASSVAIWSTAYNEQFF
TRBV6-5	NA	TRBD2	TRBJ2-7	TGTGCCAGCAGTTACACGGGCGGGGGCGAGCAGTACTTC	CASSYTGGGEQYF
TRBV7-2	NA	NA	TRBJ2-4	TGTGCCAGCAGCGTTATAAGAGGTAGTAGAAACATTCAGTACTTC	CASSVIRGSRNIQYF
TRBV7-4	NA	NA	TRBJ1-3	TGTGCCAGCAGCCCCCGGTCCCCCGACGGCGGCACCATATATTTT	CASSPRSPDGGTIYF
TRBV7-2	few	TRBD1	TRBJ1-2	TGTGCCAGCAGCCAAGGGACAGGGGGTTTTTGGGGCTACACCTTC	CASSQGTGGFWGYTF
TRBV5-1	NA	TRBD1	TRBJ2-1	TGCGCCAGCAGCTCGGGACAGGGGGCGTACAATGAGCAGTTCTTC	CASSSGQGAYNEQFF
TRBV30	once	NA	TRBJ1-2	TGTGCCTGGAGATACAGTGGTCCTTATGGCTACACCTTC	CAWRYSGPYGYTF
TRBV14	NA	TRBD1	TRBJ2-2	TGTGCCAGCAGCCAAGACAGGGGGTACAACACCGGGGAGCTGTTTTTT	CASSQDRGYNTGELFF
TRBV7-8	NA	NA	TRBJ1-6	TGTGCCAGCAGCTTAGCGCGCCTCCCGGGGGATTCACCCCTCCACTTT	CASSLARLPGDSPLHF
TRBV6-1	NA	TRBD2	TRBJ2-5	TGTGCCAGCAGTACCCTGGGGGGGGACCAAGAGACCCAGTACTTC	CASSTLGGDQETQYF
TRBV7-9	once	NA	TRBJ1-2	TGTGCCAGCAGCCCTAAGCGGGAGTATGGCTACACCTTC	CASSPKREYGYTF
TRBV27	once	NA	TRBJ1-1	TGTGCCAGCAGTTTATCGATTGGCAGGGAGGCTGAAGCTTTCTTT	CASSLSIGREAEAFF
TRBV7-9	NA	NA	TRBJ2-3	TGTGCCAGCAGCTTAGTTGGGGGGACAGATACGCAGTATTTT	CASSLVGGTDTQYF
TRBV6-6	NA	NA	TRBJ2-3	TGTGCCAGCAGCCCCGGTGTGACAGCGCCCACAGATACGCAGTATTTT	CASSPGVTAPTDTQYF
TRBV7-9	NA	TRBD1	TRBJ2-3	TGTTCCAGCAGATCCACTAGGGGACAGCTCACAGATACGCAGTATTTT	CSSRSTRGQLTDTQYF
TRBV4-2	NA	TRBD2	TRBJ2-3	TGTGCCAGCAGCCAAGATGGCGGGGGGGGGTACACAGATACGCAGTATTTT	CASSQDGGGGYTDTQYF
TRBV5-5	NA	NA	TRBJ1-5	TGTGCCAGCAGTTTCCCGGATCAGCCCCAGCATTTT	CASSFPDQPQHF
TRBV7-2	NA	NA	TRBJ2-2	TGTGCCAGCAGCCCCTCCTACACCGGGGAGCTGTTTTTT	CASSPSYTGELFF
TRBV2	NA	NA	TRBJ2-1	TGTGCCAGCAGAGAACTGGTACAGGAGTACAATGAGCAGTTCTTC	CASRELVQEYNEQFF
TRBV9	NA	NA	TRBJ1-1	TGTGCCAGCAGCCAGGTGGGGAGCACTGAAGCTTTCTTT	CASSQVGSTEAFF
TRBV9	NA	NA	TRBJ2-7	TGTGCCAGCAGCGTAGACCCCTCCGGGACACACTACGAGCAGTACTTC	CASSVDPSGTHYEQYF
TRBV18	NA	NA	TRBJ1-1	TGTGCCAGCTCACAGGACTCCTTGGTCACTGAAGCTTTCTTT	CASSQDSLVTEAFF
TRBV6-6	once	NA	TRBJ2-5	TGTGCCAGCAGTTACTCCCGGGCAGGGGACCGAGAGACCCAGTACTTC	CASSYSRAGDRETQYF
TRBV6-6	NA	TRBD1	TRBJ2-7	TGTGCCAGCAGTTACGGGACAGGGGGTGGGAATGAGCAGTACTTC	CASSYGTGGGNEQYF
TRBV18	NA	TRBD1	TRBJ2-1	TGTGCCAGCTCACAAAGGGCAGGGGGCCTATCCGACAATGAGCAGTTCTTC	CASSQRAGGLSDNEQFF
TRBV5-6	few	TRBD1	TRBJ2-7	TGTGCCAGCAGCTTGACAGGGGGCGAGCAGTACTTC	CASSLTGGEQYF
TRBV27	NA	TRBD2	TRBJ2-1	TGTGCCAGCAGTTCCCCCGGGACTAGCGGTAGCTCCTACAATGAGCAGTTCTTC	CASSSPGTSGSSYNEQFF
TRBV5-8	NA	TRBD1	TRBJ1-4	TGTGCCAGCAGGCGGGACAGATCTAATGAAAAACTGTTTTTT	CASRRDRSNEKLFF
TRBV30	NA	TRBD1	TRBJ1-2	TGTGCCTGCCTCCGGGACAGCTACAACTATGGCTACACCTTC	CACLRDSYNYGYTF
TRBV27	NA	TRBD2	TRBJ2-7	TGTGCCAGCAGTTTATTGGCTAGCGGGGGACGCGAGCAGTACTTC	CASSLLASGGREQYF
TRBV6-5	few	NA	TRBJ2-2	TGTGCCAGCAGCCGGGGGTTCACCGGGGAGCTGTTTTTT	CASSRGFTGELFF
TRBV6-1	NA	NA	TRBJ1-5	TGTGCCAGCAGGTACAGGGGCAATCAGCCCCAGCATTTT	CASRYRGNQPQHF
TRBV4-3	NA	NA	TRBJ1-2	TGCGCCAGCAGCCAAGAGTTGCGTTCTGGCTACACCTTC	CASSQELRSGYTF
TRBV7-9	NA	NA	TRBJ2-5	TGTGCCAGCAGCCTGACCCCTCCGACTAGGGGAGAGACCCAGTACTTC	CASSLTPPTRGETQYF
TRBV6-5	NA	NA	TRBJ2-7	TGTGCCAGCAGCCGCGGGCCTTTTGAGCAGTACTTC	CASSRGPFEQYF
TRBV5-4	NA	NA	TRBJ1-2	TGTGCCAGCAGCTTGGCCGGGTCAGGGGTTAATGGCTACACCTTC	CASSLAGSGVNGYTF
TRBV6-6	few	TRBD1	TRBJ2-7	TGTGCCAGCAGTTCCACAGGGGTGAGCACCTACGAGCAGTACTTC	CASSSTGVSTYEQYF
TRBV10-3	NA	NA	TRBJ2-5	TGTGCCATCAGTGAGTCAGGGGACCAAGAGACCCAGTACTTC	CAISESGDQETQYF
TRBV6-1	NA	TRBD2	TRBJ2-5	TGTGCCAGCAGTGAACCGTCCGGGACTATCCAAGAGACCCAGTACTTC	CASSEPSGTIQETQYF
TRBV6-1	NA	NA	TRBJ2-5	TGTGCTACCCGACTAGACCCCGTCCAAGAGACCCAGTACTTC	CATRLDPVQETQYF
TRBV5-1	NA	NA	TRBJ1-3	TGCGCCAGCAGCTGGGGGGGCTCTGGAAACACCATATATTTT	CASSWGGSGNTIYF
TRBV5-1	NA	TRBD1	TRBJ1-4	TGCGCCAGCAGCTTGACAGGGGGCGCGGAGAATGAAAAACTGTTTTTT	CASSLTGGAENEKLFF
TRBV11-2	NA	NA	TRBJ2-7	TGTGCCAGCAGCTTTGTGGAGGATGCCTACGAGCAGTACTTC	CASSFVEDAYEQYF
TRBV15	NA	NA	TRBJ2-7	TGTGCCACCAGCAGAGATTTGATTCGTTTGGGGAGGTACGAGCAGTACTTC	CATSRDLIRLGRYEQYF
TRBV10-3	NA	NA	TRBJ2-3	TGTGCCAGCCTAGGCGCGGCAGATACGCAGTATTTT	CASLGAADTQYF
TRBV29-1	few	TRBD1	TRBJ2-7	TGCAGCGCTTTGACAGGGAATCCTTACGAGCAGTACTTC	CSALTGNPYEQYF
TRBV9	NA	NA	TRBJ2-5	TGTGCCAGCAGCGTAGGTGGGGCCGAGACCCAGTACTTC	CASSVGGAETQYF
TRBV5-1	once	NA	TRBJ2-1	TGCGCCAGCAGCCCCACAGGGTCCGGTGAGCAGTTCTTC	CASSPTGSGEQFF